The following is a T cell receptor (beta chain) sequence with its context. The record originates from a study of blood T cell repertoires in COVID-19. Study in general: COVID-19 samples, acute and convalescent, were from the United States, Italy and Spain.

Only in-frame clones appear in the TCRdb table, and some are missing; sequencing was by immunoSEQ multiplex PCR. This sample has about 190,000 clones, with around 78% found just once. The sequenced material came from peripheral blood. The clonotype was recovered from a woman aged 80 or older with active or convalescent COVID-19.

The chain's CDR3 is CASSLEVAGPDTQYF. In DNA form, the CDR3 reads TGCGCCAGCAGCTTGGAAGTAGCGGGGCCAGATACGCAGTATTTT. The chain couples TRBV5-1 to TRBJ2-3, with 8 positions matching TRBD2. The V and J ends lost 0 bases and 4 bases, in that order; junction bases with no gene match: 4. Germline V gene lookup returns CDR1 SGHRS and CDR2 YFSETQ. The CDR3 extends over 15 amino acids.